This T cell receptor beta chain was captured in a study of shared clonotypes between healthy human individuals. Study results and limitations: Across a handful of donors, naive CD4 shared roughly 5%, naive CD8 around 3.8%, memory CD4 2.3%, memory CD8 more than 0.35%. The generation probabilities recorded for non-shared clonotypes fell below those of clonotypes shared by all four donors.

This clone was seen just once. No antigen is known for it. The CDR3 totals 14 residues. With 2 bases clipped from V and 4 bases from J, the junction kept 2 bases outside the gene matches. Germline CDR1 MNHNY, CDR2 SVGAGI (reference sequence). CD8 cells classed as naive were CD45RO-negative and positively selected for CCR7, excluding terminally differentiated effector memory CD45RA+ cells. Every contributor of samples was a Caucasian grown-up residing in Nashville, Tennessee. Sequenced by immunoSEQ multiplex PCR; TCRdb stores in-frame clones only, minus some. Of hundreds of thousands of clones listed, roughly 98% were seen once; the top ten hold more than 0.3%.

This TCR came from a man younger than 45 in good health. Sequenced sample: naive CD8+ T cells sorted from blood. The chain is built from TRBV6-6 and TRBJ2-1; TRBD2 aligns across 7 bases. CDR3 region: CASSYGTKYNEQFF. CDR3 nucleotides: TGTGCCAGCAGTTACGGGACTAAATACAATGAGCAGTTCTTC.